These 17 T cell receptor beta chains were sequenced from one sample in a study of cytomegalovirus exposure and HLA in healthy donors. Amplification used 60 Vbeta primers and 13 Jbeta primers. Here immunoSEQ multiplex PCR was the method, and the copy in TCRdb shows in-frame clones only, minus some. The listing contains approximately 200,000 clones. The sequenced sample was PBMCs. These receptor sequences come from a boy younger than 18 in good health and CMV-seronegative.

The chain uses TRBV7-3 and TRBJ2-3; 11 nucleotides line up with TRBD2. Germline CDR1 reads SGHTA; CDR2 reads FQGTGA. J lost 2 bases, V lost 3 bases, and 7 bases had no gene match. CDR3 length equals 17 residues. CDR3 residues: CASSLRGTSGFTDTQYF. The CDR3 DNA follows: TGTGCCAGCAGCTTGAGGGGGACTAGCGGATTCACAGATACGCAGTATTTT. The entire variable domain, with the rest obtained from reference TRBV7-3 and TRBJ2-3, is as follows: GAGVSQTPSNKVTEKGKYVELRCDPISGHTALYWYRQSLGQGPEFLIYFQGTGAADDSGLPNDRFFAVRPEGSVSTLKIQRTERGDSAVYLCASSLRGTSGFTDTQYFGPGTRLTVL.

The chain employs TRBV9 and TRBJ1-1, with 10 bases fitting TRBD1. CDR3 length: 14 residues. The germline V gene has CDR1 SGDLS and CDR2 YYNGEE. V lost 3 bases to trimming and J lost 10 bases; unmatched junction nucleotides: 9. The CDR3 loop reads CASSGDRGHGGAFF. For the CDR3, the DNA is TGTGCCAGCAGCGGAGACAGGGGGCATGGGGGAGCTTTCTTT.

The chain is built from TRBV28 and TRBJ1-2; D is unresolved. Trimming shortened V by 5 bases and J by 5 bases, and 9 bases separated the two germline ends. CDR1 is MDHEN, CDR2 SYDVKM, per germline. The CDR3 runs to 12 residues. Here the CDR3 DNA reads TGTGCCAGCAGTATACCAGGTTATGGCTACACCTTC. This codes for CASSIPGYGYTF.

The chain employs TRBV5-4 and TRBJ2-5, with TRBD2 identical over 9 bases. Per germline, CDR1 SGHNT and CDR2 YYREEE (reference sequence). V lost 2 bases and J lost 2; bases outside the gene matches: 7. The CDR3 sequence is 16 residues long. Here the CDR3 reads CASSFGASGVQETQYF. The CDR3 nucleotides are TGTGCCAGCAGCTTCGGGGCTAGCGGGGTACAAGAGACCCAGTACTTC.

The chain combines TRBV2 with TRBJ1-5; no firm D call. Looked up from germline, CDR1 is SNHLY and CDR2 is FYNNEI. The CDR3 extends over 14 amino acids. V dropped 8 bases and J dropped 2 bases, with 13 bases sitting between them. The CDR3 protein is CASSRPGGNQPQHF. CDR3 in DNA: TGTGCCAGCTCCCGCCCCGGTGGCAATCAGCCCCAGCATTTT. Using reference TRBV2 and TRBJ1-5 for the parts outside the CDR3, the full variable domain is EPEVTQTPSHQVTQMGQEVILRCVPISNHLYFYWYRQILGQKVEFLVSFYNNEISEKSEIFDDQFSVERPDGSNFTLKIRSTKLEDSAMYFCASSRPGGNQPQHFGDGTRLSIL.

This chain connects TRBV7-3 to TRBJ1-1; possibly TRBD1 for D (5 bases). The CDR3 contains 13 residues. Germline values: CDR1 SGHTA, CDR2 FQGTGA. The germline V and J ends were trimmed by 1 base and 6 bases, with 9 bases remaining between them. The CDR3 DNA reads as TGTGCCAGCAGCTTAAGGCAGGGCGCTGAAGCTTTCTTT. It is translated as CASSLRQGAEAFF.

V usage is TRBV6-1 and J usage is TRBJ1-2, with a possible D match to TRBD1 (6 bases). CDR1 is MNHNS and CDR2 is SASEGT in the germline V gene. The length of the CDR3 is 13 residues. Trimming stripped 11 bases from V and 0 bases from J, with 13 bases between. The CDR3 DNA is TGTGCCGGAAGACAGGTTGCTAACTATGGCTACACCTTC. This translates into CAGRQVANYGYTF.

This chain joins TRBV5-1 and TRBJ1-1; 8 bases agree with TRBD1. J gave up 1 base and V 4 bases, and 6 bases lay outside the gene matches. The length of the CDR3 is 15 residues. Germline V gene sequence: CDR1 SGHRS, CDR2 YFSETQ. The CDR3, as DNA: TGCGCCAGCAGCGTGACAGGGGATACGAACACTGAAGCTTTCTTT. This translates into CASSVTGDTNTEAFF.

The chain's CDR3 is CASSFRQGQGDGYTF. The CDR3 DNA reads as TGTGCCAGCAGCTTCCGCCAGGGGCAGGGAGATGGCTACACCTTC. The J gene is TRBJ1-2, the V gene TRBV7-9, with D tentatively TRBD1 (6 bases). The CDR3 consists of 15 residues. CDR1 is SEHNR and CDR2 is FQNEAQ in the germline V gene (reference sequence). V was pared by 3 bases and J by 6 bases, with 17 bases between.

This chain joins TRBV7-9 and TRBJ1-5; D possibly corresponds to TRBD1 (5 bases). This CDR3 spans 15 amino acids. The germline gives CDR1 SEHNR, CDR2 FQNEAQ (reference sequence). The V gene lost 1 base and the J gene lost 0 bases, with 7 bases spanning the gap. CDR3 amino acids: CASSLGQSSNQPQHF. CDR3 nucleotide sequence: TGTGCCAGCAGCTTAGGACAGAGTAGCAATCAGCCCCAGCATTTT.

Here the CDR3 reads CAWMDKLSRDEQFF. The CDR3, as DNA: TGTGCCTGGATGGACAAACTTTCCCGGGATGAGCAGTTCTTC. The rearrangement uses TRBV30 and TRBJ2-1; possibly TRBD1 for D (5 bases). The germline V gene has CDR1 GTSNPN and CDR2 SVGIG (reference sequence). This CDR3 has 14 amino acids. V lost 4 bases to trimming and J lost 8 bases, with 18 bases between them. The entire variable domain, with the rest obtained from reference TRBV30 and TRBJ2-1, is as follows: SQTIHQWPATLVQPVGSPLSLECTVEGTSNPNLYWYRQAAGRGLQLLFYSVGIGQISSEVPQNLSASRPQDRQFILSSKKLLLSDSGFYLCAWMDKLSRDEQFFGPGTRLTVL.

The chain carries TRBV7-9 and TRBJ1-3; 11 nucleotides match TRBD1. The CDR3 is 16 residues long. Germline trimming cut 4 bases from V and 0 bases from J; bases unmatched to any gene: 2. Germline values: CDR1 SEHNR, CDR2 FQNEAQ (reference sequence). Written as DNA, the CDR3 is TGTGCCAGCAGCTCGGGACAGGGGGGCTCTGGAAACACCATATATTTT. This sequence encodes CASSSGQGGSGNTIYF.

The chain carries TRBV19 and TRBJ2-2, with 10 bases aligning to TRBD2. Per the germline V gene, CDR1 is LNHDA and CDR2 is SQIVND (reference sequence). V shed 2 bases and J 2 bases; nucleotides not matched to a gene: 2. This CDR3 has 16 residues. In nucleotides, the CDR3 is TGTGCCAGTAGTATACCTAGCGGGGGAAACACCGGGGAGCTGTTTTTT. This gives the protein CASSIPSGGNTGELFF.

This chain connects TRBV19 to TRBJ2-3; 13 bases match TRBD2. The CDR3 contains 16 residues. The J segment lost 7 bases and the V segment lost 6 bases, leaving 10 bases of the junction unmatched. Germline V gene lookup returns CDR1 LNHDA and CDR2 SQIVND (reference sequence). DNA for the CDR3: TGTGCCAGTAGGCTCACTAGCGGGGGGGCCGAGAATACGCAGTATTTT. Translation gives CASRLTSGGAENTQYF.

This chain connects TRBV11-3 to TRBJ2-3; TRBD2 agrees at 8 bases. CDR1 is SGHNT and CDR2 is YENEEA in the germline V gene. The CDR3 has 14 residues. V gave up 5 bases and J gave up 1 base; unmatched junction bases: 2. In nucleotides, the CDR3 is TGTGCCAGCAGCGCGGGGGGACGCACAGATACGCAGTATTTT. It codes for CASSAGGRTDTQYF.

The CDR3 is CASGTLAGGVGEQFF. In DNA, the CDR3 is TGTGCTAGTGGAACCCTAGCGGGGGGCGTCGGTGAGCAGTTCTTC. The chain is built from TRBV12-5 and TRBJ2-1, with TRBD2 matching 11 bases. The ends lost 6 bases at V and 9 bases at J; junction bases unmatched: 10. Germline V gene sequence: CDR1 LGHNT, CDR2 FRNRAP. The CDR3 has 15 residues.

As DNA, the CDR3 is TGTGCCAGCAGTGGGGGCAGGGCAAAGCAGTACTTC. This codes for CASSGGRAKQYF. The chain uses TRBV28 and TRBJ2-7; D is possibly TRBD1 (6 bases). The germline CDR1 and CDR2 sequences are MDHEN and SYDVKM. Trimming left V 5 bases short and J 8 bases short, with 13 bases between. This CDR3 contains 12 residues. The full variable domain, with the rest looked up from reference TRBV28 and TRBJ2-7, is DVKVTQSSRYLVKRTGEKVFLECVQDMDHENMFWYRQDPGLGLRLIYFSYDVKMKEKGDIPEGYSVSREKKERFSLILESASTNQTSMYLCASSGGRAKQYFGPGTRLTVT.